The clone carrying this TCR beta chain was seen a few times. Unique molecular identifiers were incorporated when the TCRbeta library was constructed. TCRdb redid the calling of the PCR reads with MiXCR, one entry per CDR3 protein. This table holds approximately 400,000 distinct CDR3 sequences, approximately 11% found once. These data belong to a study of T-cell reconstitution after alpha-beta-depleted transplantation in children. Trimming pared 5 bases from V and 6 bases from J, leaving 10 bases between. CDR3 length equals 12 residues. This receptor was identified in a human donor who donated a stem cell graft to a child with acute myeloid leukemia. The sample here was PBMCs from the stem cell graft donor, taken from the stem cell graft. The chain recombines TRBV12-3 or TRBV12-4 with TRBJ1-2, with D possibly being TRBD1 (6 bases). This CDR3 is CASSLRGNGYTF. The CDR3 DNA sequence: TGTGCCAGCAGTCTCAGGGGAAATGGCTACACCTTC.